A selection of T cell receptor beta chains follows, all from one sample in a study of identical twins. TCRdb called the 5' RACE reads again in MiXCR, with one record for every CDR3 protein. The sample has fewer than 800,000 distinct CDR3 sequences, under 8.5% seen once; the top ten hold roughly 1.6%. Another study also made use of these data, one on yellow fever vaccine responses in identical twins.

The material sequenced was PBMCs. All receptors derive from a young woman in good health. Each CDR3 is given with its conserved first and last residue.

V gene	J gene	CDR3 protein
TRBV5-1	TRBJ2-1	CASSPRGLADNEQFF
TRBV12-3/TRBV12-4	TRBJ2-2	CASRGVEELFF
TRBV5-6	TRBJ1-5	CASSLVGGAQPQHF
TRBV14	TRBJ2-1	CASSSGLADYNEQFF
TRBV5-1	TRBJ1-2	CASSLAGQSYGYTF
TRBV7-2	TRBJ2-7	CASTNVAGVGGEQYF
TRBV4-1	TRBJ1-5	CASSQFTEGGFSNQPQHF
TRBV4-2	TRBJ2-3	CASRSSGRSTDTQYF
TRBV12-3/TRBV12-4	TRBJ1-2	CAIRDRGSIYGYTF
TRBV5-1	TRBJ2-5	CASSPGQRSSRETQYF
TRBV12-3/TRBV12-4	TRBJ1-1	CASSPGIPANTEAFF
TRBV2	TRBJ2-1	CASLLVNEQFF
TRBV2	TRBJ2-2	CASSATGGGELFF
TRBV24-1	TRBJ2-7	CATSSGTAPYEQYF
TRBV12-3/TRBV12-4	TRBJ2-1	CASSLSAGGNEQFF
TRBV10-2	TRBJ2-3	CASRGTSGERQYF
TRBV12-3/TRBV12-4	TRBJ2-1	CASSFNHPNNEQFF
TRBV7-9	TRBJ1-2	CASSAGPADYGYTF
TRBV2	TRBJ2-5	CASMRLQETQYF
TRBV24-1	TRBJ2-1	CATSDFESLGGSYNEQFF
TRBV5-1	TRBJ1-1	CASSLSGELEAFF
TRBV10-2	TRBJ2-3	CATELGTQYF
TRBV20-1	TRBJ1-1	CSAPSGATEAFF
TRBV29-1	TRBJ2-1	CSGISVDNEQFF
TRBV12-3/TRBV12-4	TRBJ2-7	CASKNEQYF
TRBV15	TRBJ1-1	CATSGDVTEAFF
TRBV4-1	TRBJ2-2	CASSQGRTGNTGELFF
TRBV7-9	TRBJ2-3	CASSLGGTSSDTQYF
TRBV27	TRBJ2-3	CASSLFRAGGTRDTQYF
TRBV12-3/TRBV12-4	TRBJ2-3	CASSLADRSSTDTQYF
TRBV27	TRBJ2-3	CASSLVGGPTDTQYF
TRBV3-1	TRBJ2-1	CASSQSYGEQFF
TRBV6-1	TRBJ2-1	CASSPTGGSNEQFF
TRBV15	TRBJ2-1	CATSATLVLAGGSEQFF
TRBV4-1	TRBJ1-5	CASSHLDMSNQPQHF
TRBV15	TRBJ2-3	CATSRGRGAIDTQYF
TRBV10-3	TRBJ2-7	CAISKSDRGLDERYF
TRBV9	TRBJ2-3	CASNKWTTDTQYF
TRBV9	TRBJ2-2	CASSVGSITTGELFF
TRBV14	TRBJ2-3	CASSHTLIASTDTQYF
TRBV12-3/TRBV12-4	TRBJ1-1	CATQQGATTEAFF
TRBV6-2/TRBV6-3	TRBJ2-5	CASRLDGETQYF
TRBV12-3/TRBV12-4	TRBJ2-1	CASSFLVTGPLGNEQFF
TRBV12-3/TRBV12-4	TRBJ2-1	CASSPSGSPYNEQFF
TRBV20-1	TRBJ2-5	CSAMGGVRQETQYF
TRBV6-1	TRBJ1-5	CTTQGASNQPQHF
TRBV4-1	TRBJ2-7	CASSQEELAGGMYEQYF
TRBV28	TRBJ2-5	CASSYFHDQETQYF
TRBV12-5	TRBJ2-3	CASGLGQGGDTQYF
TRBV4-1	TRBJ1-1	CASSHLGQLNTEAFF
TRBV7-6	TRBJ2-1	CASSLAAGTSGEQFF
TRBV20-1	TRBJ1-6	CSGGARTAPLHF
TRBV6-5	TRBJ2-2	CASSLSGTMNTGELFF
TRBV20-1	TRBJ2-2	CSARTRGNTGELFF
TRBV5-1	TRBJ2-1	CASSLTGLSYNEQFF